The sequence of this TCR beta chain was determined in a study of blood T cell repertoires in COVID-19. Using immunoSEQ multiplex PCR, the repertoire was profiled, and TCRdb retains in-frame clones only, with some absent. The profile shows hundreds of thousands of clones, roughly 85% of them singletons. The CDR3 is 16 residues long. The J segment lost 4 bases and the V segment lost 2 bases, leaving 5 bases of the junction unmatched. Germline V gene lookup returns CDR1 MNHNY and CDR2 SVGAGI (reference sequence). The table lists this clone with a few counts. What was sequenced was PBMCs or T cells enriched from blood (not recorded which). The TCR was taken from a man aged 25 to 45 who had recovered from COVID-19. V and J are TRBV6-6 and TRBJ2-5; the match to TRBD1 covers 12 bases. CDR3 residues: CASSYPGQGAGETQYF. DNA for the CDR3: TGTGCCAGCAGTTACCCGGGACAGGGGGCTGGAGAGACCCAGTACTTC.